This T cell receptor (beta chain) emerged from a study of shared clonotypes between healthy human individuals. Donors were healthy HIV-negative adults without recent acute infections or vaccinations. A CD45RA+ naive subset and a CD45RA-negative memory subset were split from CD4+ cells. From germline, CDR1 is MDHEN and CDR2 SYDVKM. The ends were cut back, 6 bases at V and 4 bases at J, with 19 bases in the middle. The CDR3 covers 15 residues. Source study methods: Junction-only sequences produced by ImmunoSEQ had no quality scores, so filtering differed. The protocol was immunoSEQ multiplex PCR, while the TCRdb copy is restricted to in-frame clones and leaves out a portion. V and J calls plus clone size are reproduced from that table; the DNA served to infer D and trimming. Here the sample spans about 1.5 million clones, 95% to 99% being singletons.

The material sequenced was naive CD4+ T cells sorted from blood. Stated subset: CD45RA+ positively selected. The clonotype comes from a man aged 30 to 39 in good health. The gene calls are TRBV28 and TRBJ2-7, with D possibly matching TRBD1 (7 bases). The CDR3 is CASSDDWTGGYEQYF. The DNA for the CDR3 is TGTGCCAGCAGCGACGATTGGACAGGAGGGTACGAGCAGTACTTC.